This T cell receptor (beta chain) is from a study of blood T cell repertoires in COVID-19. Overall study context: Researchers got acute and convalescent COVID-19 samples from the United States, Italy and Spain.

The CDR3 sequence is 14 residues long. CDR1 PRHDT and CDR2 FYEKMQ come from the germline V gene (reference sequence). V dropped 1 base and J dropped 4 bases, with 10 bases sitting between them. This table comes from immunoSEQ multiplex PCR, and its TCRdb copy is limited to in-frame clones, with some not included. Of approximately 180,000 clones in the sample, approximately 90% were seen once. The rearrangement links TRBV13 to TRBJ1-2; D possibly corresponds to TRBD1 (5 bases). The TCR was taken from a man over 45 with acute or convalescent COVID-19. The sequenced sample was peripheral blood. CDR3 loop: CASSLEGTGYGYTF. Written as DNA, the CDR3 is TGTGCCAGCAGCTTAGAGGGTACAGGCTATGGCTACACCTTC. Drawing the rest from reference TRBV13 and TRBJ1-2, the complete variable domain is AAGVIQSPRHLIKEKRETATLKCYPIPRHDTVYWYQQGPGQDPQFLISFYEKMQSDKGSIPDRFSAQQFSDYHSELNMSSLELGDSALYFCASSLEGTGYGYTFGSGTRLTVV.